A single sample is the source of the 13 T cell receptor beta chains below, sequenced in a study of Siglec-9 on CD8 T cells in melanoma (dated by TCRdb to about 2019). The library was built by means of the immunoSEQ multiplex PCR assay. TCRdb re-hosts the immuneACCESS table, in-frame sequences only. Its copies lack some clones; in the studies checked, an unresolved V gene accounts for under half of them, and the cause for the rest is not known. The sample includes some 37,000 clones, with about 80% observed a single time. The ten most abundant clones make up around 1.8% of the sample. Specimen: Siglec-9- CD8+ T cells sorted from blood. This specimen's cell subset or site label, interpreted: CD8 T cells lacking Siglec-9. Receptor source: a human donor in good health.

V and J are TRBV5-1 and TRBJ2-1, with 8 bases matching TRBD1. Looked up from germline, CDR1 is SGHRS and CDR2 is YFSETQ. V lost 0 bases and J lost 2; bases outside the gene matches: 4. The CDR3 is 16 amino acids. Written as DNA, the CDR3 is TGCGCCAGCAGCTTGGCGGGACAGGTACCCTACAATGAGCAGTTCTTC. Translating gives CASSLAGQVPYNEQFF.

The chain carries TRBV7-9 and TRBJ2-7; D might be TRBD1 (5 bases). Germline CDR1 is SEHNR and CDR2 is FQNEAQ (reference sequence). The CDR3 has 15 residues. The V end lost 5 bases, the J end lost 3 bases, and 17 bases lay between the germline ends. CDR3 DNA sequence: TGTGCCAGCAGCACTGGACAAGGGGTACTCTACGAGCAGTACTTC. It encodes CASSTGQGVLYEQYF.

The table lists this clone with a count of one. CDR3 loop: CASSERGVGREQYF. CDR3 nucleotides: TGTGCCAGCAGTGAAAGGGGGGTAGGACGAGAGCAGTACTTC. The chain employs TRBV6-1 and TRBJ2-7, with D perhaps being TRBD1 or TRBD2 (6 bases each). The CDR3 consists of 14 residues. Trimming removed 2 bases at V and 7 bases at J, with 15 bases between. The germline V gene encodes CDR1 MNHNS and CDR2 SASEGT.

The CDR3 region is CASSLGAGTEAFF. CDR3 nucleotides: TGCGCCAGCAGCTTGGGGGCGGGCACTGAAGCTTTCTTT. The rearrangement uses TRBV5-1 and TRBJ1-1; D remains ambiguous. Looked up from germline, CDR1 is SGHRS and CDR2 is YFSETQ. The CDR3 loop spans 13 amino acids. The germline V and J ends were trimmed by 0 bases and 4 bases, with 7 bases remaining between them. Looking up the rest from reference TRBV5-1 and TRBJ1-1 gives the full variable domain: KAGVTQTPRYLIKTRGQQVTLSCSPISGHRSVSWYQQTPGQGLQFLFEYFSETQRNKGNFPGRFSGRQFSNSRSEMNVSTLELGDSALYLCASSLGAGTEAFFGQGTRLTVV.

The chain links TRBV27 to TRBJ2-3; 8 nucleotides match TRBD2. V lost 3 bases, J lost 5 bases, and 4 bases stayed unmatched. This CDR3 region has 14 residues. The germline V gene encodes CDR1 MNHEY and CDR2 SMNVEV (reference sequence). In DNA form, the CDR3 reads TGTGCCAGCAGTTTTGTTAGCGGGGTAGATACGCAGTATTTT. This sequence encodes CASSFVSGVDTQYF.

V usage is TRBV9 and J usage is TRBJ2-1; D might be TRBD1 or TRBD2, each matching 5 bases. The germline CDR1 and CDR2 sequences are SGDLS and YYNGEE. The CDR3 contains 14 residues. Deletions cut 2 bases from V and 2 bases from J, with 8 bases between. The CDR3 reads CASSVGPPYNEQFF. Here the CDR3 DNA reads TGTGCCAGCAGCGTGGGACCCCCCTACAATGAGCAGTTCTTC. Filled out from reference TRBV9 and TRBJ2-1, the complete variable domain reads DSGVTQTPKHLITATGQRVTLRCSPRSGDLSVYWYQQSLDQGLQFLIQYYNGEERAKGNILERFSAQQFPDLHSELNLSSLELGDSALYFCASSVGPPYNEQFFGPGTRLTVL.

This CDR3 is CASSIDREGLYNEQFF. DNA for the CDR3: TGTGCCAGTAGTATCGATCGGGAGGGATTGTACAATGAGCAGTTCTTC. The rearrangement uses TRBV19 and TRBJ2-1, with TRBD2 matching 8 bases. The V segment lost 3 bases and the J segment 4 bases; nucleotides outside the gene matches: 8. CDR1 LNHDA and CDR2 SQIVND come from the germline V gene (reference sequence). The CDR3 spans 16 residues.

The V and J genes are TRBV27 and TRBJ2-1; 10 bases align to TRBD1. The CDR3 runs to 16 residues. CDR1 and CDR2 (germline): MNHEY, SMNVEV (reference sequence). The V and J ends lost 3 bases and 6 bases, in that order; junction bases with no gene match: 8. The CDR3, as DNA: TGTGCCAGCAGTTTCGTCCAGGGACAGGGGTTCAATGAGCAGTTCTTC. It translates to CASSFVQGQGFNEQFF.

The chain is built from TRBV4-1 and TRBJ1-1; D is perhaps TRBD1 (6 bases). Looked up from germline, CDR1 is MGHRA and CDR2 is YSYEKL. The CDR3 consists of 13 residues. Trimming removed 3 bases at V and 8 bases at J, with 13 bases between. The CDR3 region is CASSQITGTEAFF. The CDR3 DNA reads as TGCGCCAGCAGCCAGATCACCGGGACAGAAGCTTTCTTT.

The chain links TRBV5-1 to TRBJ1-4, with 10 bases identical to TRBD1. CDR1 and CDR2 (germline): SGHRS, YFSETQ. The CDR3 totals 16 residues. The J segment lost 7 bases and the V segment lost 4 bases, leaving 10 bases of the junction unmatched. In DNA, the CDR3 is TGCGCCAGCAGCCAATTGGTTGGGACAGGGGTTGAAAAACTGTTTTTT. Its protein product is CASSQLVGTGVEKLFF. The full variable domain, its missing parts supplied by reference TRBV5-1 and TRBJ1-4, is KAGVTQTPRYLIKTRGQQVTLSCSPISGHRSVSWYQQTPGQGLQFLFEYFSETQRNKGNFPGRFSGRQFSNSRSEMNVSTLELGDSALYLCASSQLVGTGVEKLFFGSGTQLSVL.

CDR3 bases: TGTGCCAGCGGGCCGGGGGCGACGAACACCGGGGAGCTGTTTTTT. This codes for CASGPGATNTGELFF. The chain couples TRBV11-2 to TRBJ2-2; D possibly matches TRBD1 or TRBD2 (6 bases each). Germline CDR1 is SGHAT and CDR2 is FQNNGV. There are 15 residues in the CDR3. V lost 8 bases and J lost 0, with 13 bases in between.

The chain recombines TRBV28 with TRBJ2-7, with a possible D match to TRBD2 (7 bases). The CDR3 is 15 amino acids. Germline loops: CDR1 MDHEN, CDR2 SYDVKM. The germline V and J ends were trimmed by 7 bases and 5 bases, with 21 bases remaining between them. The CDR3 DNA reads TGTGCCAGCAATGAACTAGCGCGACAGGTCCACGAGCAGTACTTC. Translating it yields CASNELARQVHEQYF.

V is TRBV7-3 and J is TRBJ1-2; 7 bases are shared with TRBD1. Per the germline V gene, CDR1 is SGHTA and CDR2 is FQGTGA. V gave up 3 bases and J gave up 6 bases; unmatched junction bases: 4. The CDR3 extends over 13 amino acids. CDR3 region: CASSFTGVHGYTF. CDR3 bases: TGTGCCAGCAGCTTCACAGGGGTGCATGGCTACACCTTC.